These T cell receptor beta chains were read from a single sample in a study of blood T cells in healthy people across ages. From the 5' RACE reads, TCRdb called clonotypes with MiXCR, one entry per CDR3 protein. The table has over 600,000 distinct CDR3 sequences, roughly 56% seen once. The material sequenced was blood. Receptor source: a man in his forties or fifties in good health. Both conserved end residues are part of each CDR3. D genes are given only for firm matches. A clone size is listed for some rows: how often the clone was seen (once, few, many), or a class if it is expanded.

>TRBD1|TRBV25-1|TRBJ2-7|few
TGTGCCAGCATACAGGGGTACGAGCAGTACTTC
CASIQGYEQYF
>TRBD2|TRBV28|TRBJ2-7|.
TGTGCCAGCAGTTTATTTTCCAGCGGGACCCTCTCCTACGAGCAGTACTTC
CASSLFSSGTLSYEQYF
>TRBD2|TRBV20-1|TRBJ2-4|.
TGCAGTGCTAGAGAACTAGCGGGAGTAGGGAACATTCAGTACTTC
CSARELAGVGNIQYF
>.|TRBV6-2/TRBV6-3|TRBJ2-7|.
TGTGCCAGCAGCCCCGGGAGACTCGGAACCTACGAGCAGTACTTC
CASSPGRLGTYEQYF
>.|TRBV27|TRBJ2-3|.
TGTGCCAGCAGAAATGGACTCCTAGGCTCAGATACGCAGTATTTT
CASRNGLLGSDTQYF
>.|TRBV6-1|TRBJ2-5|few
TGTGCCAGCAGTGAAGCGACGGTCCGAGAGACCCAGTACTTC
CASSEATVRETQYF
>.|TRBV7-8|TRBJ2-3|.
TGTGCCAGCAGCGTAGTAGGGCAGCCAGATACGCAGTATTTT
CASSVVGQPDTQYF
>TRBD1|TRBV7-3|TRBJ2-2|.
TGTGCCAGCACCCAGGGGGACCTCACCACCGGGGAGCTGTTTTTT
CASTQGDLTTGELFF
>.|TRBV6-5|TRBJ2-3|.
TGTGCCAGCAGTTACTTTTTCAGAGGAGACACAGATACGCAGTATTTT
CASSYFFRGDTDTQYF
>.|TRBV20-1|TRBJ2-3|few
TGCAGTGCCCAGCTCACCAGCGGTCGGTATTTT
CSAQLTSGRYF
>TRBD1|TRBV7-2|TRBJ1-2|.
TGTGCCAGCAGCCTAATGGGACAGGGGAGCTATGGCTACACCTTC
CASSLMGQGSYGYTF
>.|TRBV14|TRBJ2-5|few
TGTGCCAGCAGCCATCCCAGCGGGCCCCAAGAGACCCAGTACTTC
CASSHPSGPQETQYF
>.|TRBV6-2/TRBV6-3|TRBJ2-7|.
TGTGCCAGCAGAATAGAAAACACTTACGAGCAGTACTTC
CASRIENTYEQYF
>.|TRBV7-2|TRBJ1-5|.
TGTGCCAGCAGCTCCGGGGGTTTCTTTCAGCCCCAGCATTTT
CASSSGGFFQPQHF
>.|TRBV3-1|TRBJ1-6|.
TGTGCCAGCAGCCGCCGAAGGGGTCAGGGTACACCCCTCCACTTT
CASSRRRGQGTPLHF
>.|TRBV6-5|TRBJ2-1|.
TGTGCCAGCACGCGGGACTCGATGAATGAGCAGTTCTTC
CASTRDSMNEQFF
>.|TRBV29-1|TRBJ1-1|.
TGCAGCGTTGGCCGGGACACTGAAGCTTTCTTT
CSVGRDTEAFF
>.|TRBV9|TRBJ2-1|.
TGTGCCAGCAGCGTAGGGGGGGACAGCTACAATGAGCAGTTCTTC
CASSVGGDSYNEQFF
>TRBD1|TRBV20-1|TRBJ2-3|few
TGCAGTGCTAACCACCCAGCCGGGACAGGGAGCACAGATACGCAGTATTTT
CSANHPAGTGSTDTQYF
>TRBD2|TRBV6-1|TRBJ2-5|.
TGTGCCAGCAGTAAGGGACTAGCGGGAGACTCTGAGGCAGAGACCCAGTACTTC
CASSKGLAGDSEAETQYF
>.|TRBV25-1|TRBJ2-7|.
TGTGCCAGCAGTGGCTCAGGGGCTTCCTACGAGCAGTACTTC
CASSGSGASYEQYF
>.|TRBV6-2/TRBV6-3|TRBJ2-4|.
TGTGCCAGCAGTTACTCGAGAGTAGCCGGACTGGGCAGAGGGGAGCAGTACTTC
CASSYSRVAGLGRGEQYF
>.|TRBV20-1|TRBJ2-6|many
TGCAGTGCTAGAGCCCTCGGCTCTGGGGCCAACGTCCTGACTTTC
CSARALGSGANVLTF
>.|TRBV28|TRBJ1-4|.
TGTGCCAGCAGTTTATTAGCCGATCATAATGAAAAACTGTTTTTT
CASSLLADHNEKLFF
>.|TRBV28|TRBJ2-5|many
TGTGCCAGCAGTTTAGGAGGGATCCAAGAGACCCAGTACTTC
CASSLGGIQETQYF
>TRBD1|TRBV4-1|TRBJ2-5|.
TGCGCCAGCAGCCCCCAGGGGGAGAGACAAGAGACCCAGTACTTC
CASSPQGERQETQYF
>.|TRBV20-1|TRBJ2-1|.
TGCAGTGCTAGATCTTCGACTAGTTATAATAGTGAGCAGTTCTTC
CSARSSTSYNSEQFF
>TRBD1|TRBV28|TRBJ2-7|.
TGTGCCACCCGAGGCACAGGGGAAGGGTACGAGCAGTACTTC
CATRGTGEGYEQYF
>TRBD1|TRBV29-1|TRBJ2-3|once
TGCAGCGCCCCCGGGACAGTAAGTCATACGCAGTATTTT
CSAPGTVSHTQYF
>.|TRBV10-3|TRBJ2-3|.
TGTGCCATCACCGCGGCGTCAGGTCAAAGCACAGATACGCAGTATTTT
CAITAASGQSTDTQYF
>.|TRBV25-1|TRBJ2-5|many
TGTGCCAGCAGTCAGGGTGCTCGGGAGACCCAGTACTTC
CASSQGARETQYF
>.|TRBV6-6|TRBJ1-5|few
TGTGCCAGCAGCCACCCGGAGGGGCTCAGCAATCAGCCCCAGCATTTT
CASSHPEGLSNQPQHF
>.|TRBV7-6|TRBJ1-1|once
TGTGCCAGCAGCTTAGGGAGGCGGTTCATGAACACTGAAGCTTTCTTT
CASSLGRRFMNTEAFF
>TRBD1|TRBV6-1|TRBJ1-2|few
TGTGCCAGCAGTGATCAGGGGGGCTATGGCTACACCTTC
CASSDQGGYGYTF
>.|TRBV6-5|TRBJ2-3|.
TGTGCCAGCAGTTATAGCCGCGGGAAGACAGATACGCAGTATTTT
CASSYSRGKTDTQYF
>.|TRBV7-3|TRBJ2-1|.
TGTGCCAACAGCTTAGAGAGGGGGGACAATGAGCAGTTCTTC
CANSLERGDNEQFF
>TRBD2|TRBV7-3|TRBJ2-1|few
TGTGCCAGCAGCTTAAAATCCGGACTAGCGGGAGCGGGGTCCTACAATGAGCAGTTCTTC
CASSLKSGLAGAGSYNEQFF
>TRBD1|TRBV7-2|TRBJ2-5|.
TGTGCCAGCAGCTTAGCCCCACAGGGGCGAGAGACCCAGTACTTC
CASSLAPQGRETQYF
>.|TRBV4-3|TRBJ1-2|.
TGCGCCAGCAGCCAAGACGGGGCGCATGGCTACACCTTC
CASSQDGAHGYTF
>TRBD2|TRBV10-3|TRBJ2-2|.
TGTGCCATCAGTGGGACTAGTAGCACCGGGGAGCTGTTTTTT
CAISGTSSTGELFF
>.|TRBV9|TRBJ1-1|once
TGTGCCAGCAGTCAGATCAACACTGAAGCTTTCTTT
CASSQINTEAFF